Presented here are 6 T cell receptor beta chains from one specimen sequenced in a study of T cells in Graves' hyperthyroidism and ophthalmopathy. Researchers amplified the TCR beta CDR3 regions from RNA transcripts. The primer set for the first-round RT-PCR of the TCR CDR3 was HTBI. TCRdb recomputed calls from the multiplex PCR reads with MiXCR, one row per CDR3 protein. The data contain more than 75,000 distinct CDR3 sequences, over 50% of them singletons. Sequenced material: blood. The receptors stem from a woman in her forties with Graves' hyperthyroidism.

Here the CDR3 reads CASSYRVGTGLPYEQYF. In DNA form, the CDR3 reads TGTGCCAGCAGTTACAGGGTCGGGACAGGTTTACCCTACGAGCAGTACTTC. This chain links TRBV6-5 with TRBJ2-7, with TRBD1 matching over 8 bases. The CDR3 covers 17 residues. With 2 bases clipped from V and 2 bases from J, the junction kept 11 bases outside the gene matches. CDR1 and CDR2 (germline): MNHEY, SVGAGI.

This clonotype has more than one count but fewer than ten. The chain is built from TRBV7-9 and TRBJ2-3, with 9 bases lining up with TRBD1. The CDR3 runs to 16 residues. Losses at the gene ends were 3 bases for V and 1 base for J; bases not matched to a gene: 5. The germline CDR1 and CDR2 sequences are SEHNR and FQNEAQ (reference sequence). CDR3 in DNA: TGTGCCAGCAGCTTGGTTCGGGACAGGGGCACAGATACGCAGTATTTT. This gives the protein CASSLVRDRGTDTQYF.

This clonotype showed up just a few times. The chain joins TRBV25-1 to TRBJ1-1; D is perhaps TRBD1 (5 bases). This CDR3 has 12 residues. CDR1 is MGHDK and CDR2 is SYGVNS in the germline V gene. The V and J ends lost 10 bases and 11 bases respectively, with 20 bases between them. For the CDR3, the DNA is TGTGCCATCGGGCCGGGGAGGGGTTGGGCTTTCTTT. Protein sequence: CAIGPGRGWAFF.

This clonotype was counted ten times or more. J is TRBJ2-5 and V is TRBV6-1, with D maybe TRBD1 (6 bases). Trimming cost V 10 bases and J 5 bases, with 14 bases left between them. The CDR3 covers 12 residues. Per germline, CDR1 MNHNS and CDR2 SASEGT. The CDR3 spells CAIGQFRETQYF. DNA of the CDR3: TGTGCCATCGGACAGTTTCGGGAGACCCAGTACTTC.

As regards this clonotype: Here the CDR3 omits its conserved ending phenylalanine or tryptophan, so a read error is the likely source. The DNA is left out, because the CDR3 cannot be placed on it with certainty; the CDR3 is given as TCRdb lists it. The V call is TRBV7-9, the J call TRBJ2-2; the table gives TRBD2 as D, unverified against the DNA. Germline V gene data show CDR1 as SEHNR and CDR2 as FQNEAQ (reference sequence). The CDR3 numbers 11 amino acids, ends counted. CDR3 protein: CASSPTSGRGL.

The rearrangement uses TRBV7-2 and TRBJ2-5; 10 bases are a match to TRBD2. From germline, CDR1 is SGHTA and CDR2 FQGNSA. The ends lost 6 bases at V and 5 bases at J; junction bases unmatched: 9. This CDR3 is 15 amino acids long. CDR3 coding DNA: TGTGCCAGCAGTGACCCCGGGACTAGCGTGGAGACCCAGTACTTC. Protein: CASSDPGTSVETQYF.